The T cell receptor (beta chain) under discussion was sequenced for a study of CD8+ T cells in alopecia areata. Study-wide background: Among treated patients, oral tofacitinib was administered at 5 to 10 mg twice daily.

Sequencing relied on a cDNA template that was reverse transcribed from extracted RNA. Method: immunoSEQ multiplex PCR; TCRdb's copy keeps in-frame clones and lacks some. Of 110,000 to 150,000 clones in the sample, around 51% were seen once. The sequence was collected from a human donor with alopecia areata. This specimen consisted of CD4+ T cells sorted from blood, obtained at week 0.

The CDR3, as DNA: TGCAGCGCTGGACAGGGACGGGCTGGCTACACCTTC. Translating it yields CSAGQGRAGYTF. The gene calls are TRBV29-1 and TRBJ1-2; 8 bases fit TRBD1. J gave up 7 bases and V 7 bases, and 8 bases lay outside the gene matches. The CDR3 runs to 12 residues. CDR1 is SQVTM, CDR2 ANQGSEA, per germline.